The clone carrying this T cell receptor beta chain was seen more than once but under ten times. This specimen belongs to a study of blood T cell repertoires in COVID-19. Overall study: There were acute and convalescent COVID-19 samples, and they came from the United States, Italy and Spain.

Authors' methods: Reference gene primer amplification gave nucleated cell count estimates. TCRdb keeps only in-frame clones here, not all; method: immunoSEQ multiplex PCR. The V and J calls and the clone size are those of that table, but D and trimming were determined from the DNA. The table lists around 300,000 clones, about 87% of them singletons. Germline CDR1 is LNHDA and CDR2 is SQIVND (reference sequence). Between the trimmed V and J ends, which lost 6 bases and 1 base, there was a span of 16 bases. The CDR3 has 16 amino acids. Participant ages covered roughly 18 to 90 years across 24 US areas. Participant reports of clinical history set cohort assignment.

The receptor was derived from a woman between 25 and 40 years old who had recovered from COVID-19. Sample: PBMCs or T cells enriched from blood (not recorded which). The rearrangement joins TRBV19 to TRBJ1-5; no clear D gene. Here the CDR3 reads CASSAVGRVSNQPQHF. DNA for the CDR3: TGTGCCAGTAGCGCAGTGGGTCGGGTAAGCAATCAGCCCCAGCATTTT.